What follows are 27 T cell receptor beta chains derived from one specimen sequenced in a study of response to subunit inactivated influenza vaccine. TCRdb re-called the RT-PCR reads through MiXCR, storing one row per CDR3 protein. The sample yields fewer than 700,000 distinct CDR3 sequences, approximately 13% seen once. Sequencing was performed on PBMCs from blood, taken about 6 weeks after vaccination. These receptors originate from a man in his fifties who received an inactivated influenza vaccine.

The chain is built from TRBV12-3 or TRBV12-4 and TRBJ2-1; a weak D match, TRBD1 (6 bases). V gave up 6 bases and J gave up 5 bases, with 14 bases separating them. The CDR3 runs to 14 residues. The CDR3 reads CASRPDRNNNEQFF. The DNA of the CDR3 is TGTGCCAGCAGGCCGGACAGAAATAACAATGAGCAGTTCTTC.

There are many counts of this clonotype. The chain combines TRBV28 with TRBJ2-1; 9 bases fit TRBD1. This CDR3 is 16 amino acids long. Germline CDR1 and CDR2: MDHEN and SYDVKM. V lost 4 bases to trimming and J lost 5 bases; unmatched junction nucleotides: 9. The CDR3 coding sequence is TGTGCCAGCAGTTACTCGCCGGGACAGGGTCACAATGAGCAGTTCTTC. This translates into CASSYSPGQGHNEQFF.

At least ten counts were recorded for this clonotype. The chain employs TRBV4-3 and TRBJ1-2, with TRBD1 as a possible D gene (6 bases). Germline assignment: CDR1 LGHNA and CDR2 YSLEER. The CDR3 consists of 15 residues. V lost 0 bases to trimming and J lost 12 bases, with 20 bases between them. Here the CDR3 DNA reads TGCGCCAGCAGCCAAGATAGAGGTGCAGGGGTATCGAACACCTTC. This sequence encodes CASSQDRGAGVSNTF.

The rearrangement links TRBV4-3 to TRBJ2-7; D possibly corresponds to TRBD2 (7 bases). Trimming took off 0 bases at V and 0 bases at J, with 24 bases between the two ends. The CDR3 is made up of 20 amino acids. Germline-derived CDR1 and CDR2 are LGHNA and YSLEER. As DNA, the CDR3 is TGCGCCAGCAGCCAAGAAGCCCCCGGTTTGGCGGGGGCCCTCTCCTACGAGCAGTACTTC. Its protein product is CASSQEAPGLAGALSYEQYF.

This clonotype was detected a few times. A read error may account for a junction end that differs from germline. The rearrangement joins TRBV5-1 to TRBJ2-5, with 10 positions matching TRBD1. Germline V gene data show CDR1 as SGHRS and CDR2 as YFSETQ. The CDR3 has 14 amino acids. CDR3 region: CVSSPGTGVETQYF. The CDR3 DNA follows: TGCGTCAGCAGCCCCGGGACAGGGGTGGAGACCCAGTACTTC. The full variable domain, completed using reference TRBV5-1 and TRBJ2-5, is KAGVTQTPRYLIKTRGQQVTLSCSPISGHRSVSWYQQTPGQGLQFLFEYFSETQRNKGNFPGRFSGRQFSNSRSEMNVSTLELGDSALYLCVSSPGTGVETQYFGPGTRLLVL.

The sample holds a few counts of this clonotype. In DNA form, the CDR3 reads TGTGCCAGCAGTTACGAAAGGGAGAACACTGAAGCTTTCTTT. It specifies CASSYERENTEAFF. This chain joins TRBV6-5 and TRBJ1-1, with D unclear. This CDR3 is built from 14 residues. The germline CDR1 and CDR2 sequences are MNHEY and SVGAGI. The ends were cut back, 2 bases at V and 1 base at J, with 8 bases in the middle.

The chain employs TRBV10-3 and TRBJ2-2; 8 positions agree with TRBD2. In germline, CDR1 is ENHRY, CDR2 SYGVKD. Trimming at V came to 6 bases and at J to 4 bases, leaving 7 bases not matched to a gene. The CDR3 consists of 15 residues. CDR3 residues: CAIRTGTSTTGELFF. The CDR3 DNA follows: TGTGCCATCAGGACCGGGACTAGTACCACCGGGGAGCTGTTTTTT.

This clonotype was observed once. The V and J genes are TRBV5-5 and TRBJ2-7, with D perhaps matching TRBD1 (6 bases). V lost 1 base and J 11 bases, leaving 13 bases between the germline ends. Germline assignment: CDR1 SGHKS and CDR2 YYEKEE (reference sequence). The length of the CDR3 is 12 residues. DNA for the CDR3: TGTGCCAGCAGCTTGACAGGGTGGGAGAAGTACTTC. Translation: CASSLTGWEKYF.

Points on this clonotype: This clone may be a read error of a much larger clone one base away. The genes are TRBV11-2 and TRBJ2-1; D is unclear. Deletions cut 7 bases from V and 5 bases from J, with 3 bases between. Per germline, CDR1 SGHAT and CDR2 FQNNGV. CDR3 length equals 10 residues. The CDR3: CASTNNEQFF. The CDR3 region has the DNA TGTGCCAGCACCAACAATGAGCAGTTCTTC.

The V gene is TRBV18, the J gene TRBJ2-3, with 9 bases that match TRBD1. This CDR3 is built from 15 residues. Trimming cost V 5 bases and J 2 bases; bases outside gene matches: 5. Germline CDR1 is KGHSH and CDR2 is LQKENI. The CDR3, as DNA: TGTGCCAGCTCAGATGACAGGGGGAACACAGATACGCAGTATTTT. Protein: CASSDDRGNTDTQYF.

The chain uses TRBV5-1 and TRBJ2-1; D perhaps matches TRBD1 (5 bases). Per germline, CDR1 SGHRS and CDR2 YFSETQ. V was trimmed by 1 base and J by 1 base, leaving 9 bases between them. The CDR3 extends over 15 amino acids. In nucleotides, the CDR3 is TGCGCCAGCAGCTTGTCCCCAGGGTCCTACAATGAGCAGTTCTTC. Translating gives CASSLSPGSYNEQFF.

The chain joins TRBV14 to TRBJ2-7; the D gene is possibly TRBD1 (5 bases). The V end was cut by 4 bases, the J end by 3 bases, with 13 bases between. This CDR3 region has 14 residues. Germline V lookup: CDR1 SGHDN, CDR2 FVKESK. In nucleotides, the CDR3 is TGTGCCAGCAGCCCAAGGTTCCAGGGCTACGAGCAGTACTTC. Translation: CASSPRFQGYEQYF. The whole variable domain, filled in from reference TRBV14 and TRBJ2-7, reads EAGVTQFPSHSVIEKGQTVTLRCDPISGHDNLYWYRRVMGKEIKFLLHFVKESKQDESGMPNNRFLAERTGGTYSTLKVQPAELEDSGVYFCASSPRFQGYEQYFGPGTRLTVT.

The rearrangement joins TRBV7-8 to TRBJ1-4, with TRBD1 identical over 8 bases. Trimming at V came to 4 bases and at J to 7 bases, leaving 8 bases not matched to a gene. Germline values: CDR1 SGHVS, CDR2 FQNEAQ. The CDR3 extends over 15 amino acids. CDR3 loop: CASSSMDRVIEKLFF. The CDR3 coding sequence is TGTGCCAGCAGCTCAATGGACAGGGTGATTGAAAAACTGTTTTTT.

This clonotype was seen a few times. CDR3 coding DNA: TGCAGTGCTAGAGATAGCGGGAGTTTCGATGAGCAGTTCTTC. Translated: CSARDSGSFDEQFF. The chain carries TRBV20-1 and TRBJ2-1; 9 positions match TRBD2. The CDR3 loop spans 14 amino acids. The germline CDR1 and CDR2 sequences are DFQATT and SNEGSKA (reference sequence). Germline trimming cut 0 bases from V and 8 bases from J; bases unmatched to any gene: 5.

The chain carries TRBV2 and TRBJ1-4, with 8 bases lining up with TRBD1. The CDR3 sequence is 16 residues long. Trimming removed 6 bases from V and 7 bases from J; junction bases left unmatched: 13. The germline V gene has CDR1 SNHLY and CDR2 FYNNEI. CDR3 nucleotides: TGTGCCAGCAGCTCCGGGACAGGCCCCGCGGGTGAAAAACTGTTTTTT. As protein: CASSSGTGPAGEKLFF.

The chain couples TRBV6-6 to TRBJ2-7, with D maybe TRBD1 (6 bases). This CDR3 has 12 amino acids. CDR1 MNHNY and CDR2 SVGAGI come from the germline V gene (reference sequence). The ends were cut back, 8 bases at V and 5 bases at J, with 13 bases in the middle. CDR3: CASGRGFHEQYF. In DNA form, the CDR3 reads TGTGCCAGCGGAAGGGGGTTCCACGAGCAGTACTTC.

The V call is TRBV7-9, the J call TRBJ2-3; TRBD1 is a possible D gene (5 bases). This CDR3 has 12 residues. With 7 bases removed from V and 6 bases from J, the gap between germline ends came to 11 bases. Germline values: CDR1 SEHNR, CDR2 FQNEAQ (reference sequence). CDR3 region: CASTTQGDTQYF. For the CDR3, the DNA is TGTGCCAGCACCACCCAGGGTGATACGCAGTATTTT.

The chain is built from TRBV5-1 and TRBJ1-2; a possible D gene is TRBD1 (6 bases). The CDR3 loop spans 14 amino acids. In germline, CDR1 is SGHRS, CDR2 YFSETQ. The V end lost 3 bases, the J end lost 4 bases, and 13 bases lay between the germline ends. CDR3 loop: CASSYPDSVYGYTF. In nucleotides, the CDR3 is TGCGCCAGCAGCTACCCGGACAGCGTCTATGGCTACACCTTC.

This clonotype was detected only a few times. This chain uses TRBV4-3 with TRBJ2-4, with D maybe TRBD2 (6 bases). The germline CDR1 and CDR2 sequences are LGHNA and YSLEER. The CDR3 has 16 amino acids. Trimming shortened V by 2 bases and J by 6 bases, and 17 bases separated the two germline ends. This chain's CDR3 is CASSQTIEEGRNIQYF. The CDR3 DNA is TGCGCCAGCAGCCAAACTATCGAGGAGGGAAGAAACATTCAGTACTTC.

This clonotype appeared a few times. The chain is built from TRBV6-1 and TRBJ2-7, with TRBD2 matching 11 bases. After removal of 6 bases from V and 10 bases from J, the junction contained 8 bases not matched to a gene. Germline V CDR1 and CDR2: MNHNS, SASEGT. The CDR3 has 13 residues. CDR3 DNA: TGTGCCAGCAGCCCTGGTAGCGGGGGGGGCCAGTACTTC. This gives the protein CASSPGSGGGQYF.

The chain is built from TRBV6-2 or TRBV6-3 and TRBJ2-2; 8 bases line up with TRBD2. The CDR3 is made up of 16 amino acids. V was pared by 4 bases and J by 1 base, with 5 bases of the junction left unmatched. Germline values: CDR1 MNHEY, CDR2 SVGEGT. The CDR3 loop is CASSSPGLGNTGELFF. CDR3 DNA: TGTGCCAGCAGTTCTCCGGGACTAGGGAACACCGGGGAGCTGTTTTTT.

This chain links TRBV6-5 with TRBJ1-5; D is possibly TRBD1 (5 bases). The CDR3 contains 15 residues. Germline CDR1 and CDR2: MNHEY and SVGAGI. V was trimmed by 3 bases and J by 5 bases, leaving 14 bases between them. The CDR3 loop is CASSYMGRGDQPQHF. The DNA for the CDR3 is TGTGCCAGCAGTTATATGGGGAGAGGGGATCAGCCCCAGCATTTT.

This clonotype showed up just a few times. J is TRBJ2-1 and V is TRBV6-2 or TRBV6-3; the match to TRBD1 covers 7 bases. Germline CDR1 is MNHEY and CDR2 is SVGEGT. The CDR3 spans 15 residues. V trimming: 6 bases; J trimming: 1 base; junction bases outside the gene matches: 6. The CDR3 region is CASRNRQGSYNEQFF. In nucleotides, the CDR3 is TGTGCCAGCAGAAATAGACAGGGATCCTACAATGAGCAGTTCTTC.

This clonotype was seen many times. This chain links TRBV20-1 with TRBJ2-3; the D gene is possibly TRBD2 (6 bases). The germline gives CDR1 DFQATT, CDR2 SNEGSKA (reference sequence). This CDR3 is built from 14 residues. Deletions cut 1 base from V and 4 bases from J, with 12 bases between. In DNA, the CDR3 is TGCAGTGCTAGAGTTAGCGCTAGCGCAGATACGCAGTATTTT. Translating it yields CSARVSASADTQYF.

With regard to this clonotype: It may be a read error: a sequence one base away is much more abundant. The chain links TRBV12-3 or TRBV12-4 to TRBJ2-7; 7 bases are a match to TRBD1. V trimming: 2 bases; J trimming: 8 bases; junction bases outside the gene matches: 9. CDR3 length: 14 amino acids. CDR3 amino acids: CASSLKGGGDKQYF. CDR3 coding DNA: TGTGCCAGCAGTTTAAAAGGGGGCGGCGACAAGCAGTACTTC.

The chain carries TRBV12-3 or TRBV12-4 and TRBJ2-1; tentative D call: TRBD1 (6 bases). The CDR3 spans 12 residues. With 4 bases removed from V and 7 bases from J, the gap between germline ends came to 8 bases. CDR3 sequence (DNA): TGTGCCAGCAGTTACACAGGGAATGAGCAGTTCTTC. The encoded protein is CASSYTGNEQFF.

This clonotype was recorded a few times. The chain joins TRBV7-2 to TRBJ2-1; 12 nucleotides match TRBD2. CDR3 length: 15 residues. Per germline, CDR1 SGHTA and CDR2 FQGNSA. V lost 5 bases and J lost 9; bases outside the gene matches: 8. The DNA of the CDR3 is TGTGCCAGCAGCCCACTAGCGGGAGGAGTCGGTGAGCAGTTCTTC. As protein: CASSPLAGGVGEQFF.